This T cell receptor (beta chain) comes out of a study of response to subunit inactivated influenza vaccine. Findings of the study overall: Each seasonal influenza vaccination, the authors suggested, recruits few new T cells.

TCRdb passed the RT-PCR reads through MiXCR, listing each CDR3 protein once. There are around 710,000 distinct CDR3 sequences in the sample; roughly 14% occur only once, and 5.5% to 7% lies in the top ten. Trimming at V came to 2 bases and at J to 4 bases, leaving 5 bases not matched to a gene. CDR3 size: 15 residues. The germline V gene has CDR1 SGDLS and CDR2 YYNGEE. Comments on this clonotype: Its antigen remains unidentified.

The V call is TRBV9, the J call TRBJ2-1; TRBD2 agrees at 8 bases. This TCR derives from a middle-aged man who received an inactivated influenza vaccine. Sequences were derived from PBMCs from blood, sampled 14 to 15 days before vaccination. CDR3 in DNA: TGTGCCAGCAGCGTTAGCGGGAAGGCTTACAATGAGCAGTTCTTC. Protein product: CASSVSGKAYNEQFF.